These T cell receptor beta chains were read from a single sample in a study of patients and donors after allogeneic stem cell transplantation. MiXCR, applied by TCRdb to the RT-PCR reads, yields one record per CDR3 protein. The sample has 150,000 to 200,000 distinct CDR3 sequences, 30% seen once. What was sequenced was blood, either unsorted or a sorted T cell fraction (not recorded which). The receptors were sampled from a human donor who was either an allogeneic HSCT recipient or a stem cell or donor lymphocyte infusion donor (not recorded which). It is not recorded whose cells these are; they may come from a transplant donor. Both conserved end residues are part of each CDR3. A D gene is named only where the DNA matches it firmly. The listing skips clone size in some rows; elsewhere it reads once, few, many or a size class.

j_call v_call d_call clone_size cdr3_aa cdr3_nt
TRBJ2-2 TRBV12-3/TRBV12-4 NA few CASSLPPAGELFF TGTGCCAGCAGTTTACCCCCCGCCGGGGAGCTGTTTTTT
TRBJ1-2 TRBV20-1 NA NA CSARARRFYGYTF TGCAGTGCTAGGGCCAGGAGGTTCTATGGCTACACCTTC
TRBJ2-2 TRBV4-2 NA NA CASSQTRGDAGELFF TGTGCCAGCAGCCAAACAAGGGGAGATGCCGGGGAGCTGTTTTTT
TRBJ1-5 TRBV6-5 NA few CASSYWIMAGGNQPQHF TGTGCCAGCAGTTACTGGATAATGGCAGGGGGCAATCAGCCCCAGCATTTT
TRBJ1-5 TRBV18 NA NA CASSPRPPSSGQPQHF NA
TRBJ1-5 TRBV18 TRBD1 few CASSPGTGEGNQPQHF TGTGCCAGCTCACCTGGGACAGGCGAAGGCAATCAGCCCCAGCATTTT
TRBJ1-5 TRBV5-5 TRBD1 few CASSADRFSNQPQHF TGTGCCAGCAGCGCGGACAGGTTTAGCAATCAGCCCCAGCATTTT
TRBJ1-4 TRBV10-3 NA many CAISESGSGRLFF TGTGCCATCAGTGAGTCGGGAAGTGGCAGACTGTTTTTT
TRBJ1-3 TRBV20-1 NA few CSARRSGASGNTIYF TGCAGTGCTAGGCGGTCAGGAGCATCTGGAAACACCATATATTTT
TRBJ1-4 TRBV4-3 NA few CASSQVLEGEKLFF TGCGCCAGCAGCCAAGTATTAGAGGGGGAAAAACTGTTTTTT
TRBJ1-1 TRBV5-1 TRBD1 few CASSLARQGKNTEAFF TGCGCCAGCAGCCTGGCCCGACAGGGTAAGAACACTGAAGCTTTCTTT
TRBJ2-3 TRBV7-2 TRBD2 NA CASSTQLTSGNTQYF TGTGCCAGCAGCACCCAACTGACTAGCGGCAATACGCAGTATTTT
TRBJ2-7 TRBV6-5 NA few CASSPGQPNYEQYF TGTGCCAGCAGCCCTGGACAGCCGAACTACGAGCAGTACTTC
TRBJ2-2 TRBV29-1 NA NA CSVSGFSGELFF TGCAGCGTTTCGGGTTTTTCCGGGGAGCTGTTTTTT
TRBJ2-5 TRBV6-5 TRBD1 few CASSWGQSGETQYF TGTGCCAGCAGCTGGGGACAGTCGGGGGAGACCCAGTACTTC
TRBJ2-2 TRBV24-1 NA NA CATSEDRSSFSGELFF TGTGCCACCAGTGAAGACAGGTCCTCGTTTTCCGGGGAGCTGTTTTTT
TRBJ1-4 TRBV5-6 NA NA CASSLAGVNEKLFF TGTGCCAGCAGCTTGGCAGGGGTTAATGAAAAACTGTTTTTT
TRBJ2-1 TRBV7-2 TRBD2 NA CASSLEARTSGRKYNEQFF TGTGCCAGCAGCTTAGAAGCGAGGACTAGCGGGAGGAAGTACAATGAGCAGTTCTTC
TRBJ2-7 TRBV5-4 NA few CASSPDLTIHEQYF TGTGCCAGCAGCCCGGACCTGACTATCCACGAGCAGTACTTC
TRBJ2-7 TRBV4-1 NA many CASSREGQFSYEQYF TGCGCCAGCAGCAGGGAGGGACAGTTCTCCTACGAGCAGTACTTC
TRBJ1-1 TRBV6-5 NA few CASSYSPGETEAFF TGTGCCAGCAGTTACTCGCCGGGGGAAACTGAAGCTTTCTTT
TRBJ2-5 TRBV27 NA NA CASSLLGGEETQYF TGTGCCAGCAGTTTATTAGGGGGAGAAGAGACCCAGTACTTC
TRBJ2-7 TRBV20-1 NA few CSAREVSGYEQYF TGCAGTGCTAGAGAGGTCAGTGGCTACGAGCAGTACTTC
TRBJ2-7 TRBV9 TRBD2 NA CASSNRLAGGQYF TGTGCCAGCAGCAACCGACTAGCGGGAGGTCAGTACTTC
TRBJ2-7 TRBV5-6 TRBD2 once CASSVSGLAGDEQYF TGTGCCAGCAGCGTATCCGGACTAGCGGGAGACGAGCAGTACTTC
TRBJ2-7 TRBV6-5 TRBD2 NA CASSTLAGAYEQYF TGTGCCAGCAGTACACTAGCGGGAGCCTACGAGCAGTACTTC
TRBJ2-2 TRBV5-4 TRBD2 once CASSLGGRAHTGELFF TGTGCCAGCAGCTTGGGTGGGAGGGCCCACACCGGGGAGCTGTTTTTT
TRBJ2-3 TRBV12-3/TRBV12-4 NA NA CASTIRAISSTDTQYF TGTGCCAGCACCATTAGGGCTATCTCTAGCACAGATACGCAGTATTTT
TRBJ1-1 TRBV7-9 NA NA CASSLGGGLFEAFF TGTGCCAGCAGCTTAGGGGGAGGACTATTTGAAGCTTTCTTT
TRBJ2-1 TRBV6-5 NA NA CASSYSSRINEQFF TGTGCCAGCAGTTACTCTTCGCGGATCAATGAGCAGTTCTTC
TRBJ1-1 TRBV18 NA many CASSLQRADSTEAFF TGTGCCAGCTCACTACAGAGGGCCGACAGTACTGAAGCTTTCTTT
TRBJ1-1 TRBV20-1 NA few CSARVLGLTEAFF TGCAGTGCTAGAGTCCTGGGGCTCACTGAAGCTTTCTTT
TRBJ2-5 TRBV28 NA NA CASSLNPWVETQYF TGTGCCAGCAGTTTAAACCCGTGGGTAGAGACCCAGTACTTC
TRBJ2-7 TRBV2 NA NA CATLDSTYEQYF TGTGCCACTTTGGACAGTACCTACGAGCAGTACTTC
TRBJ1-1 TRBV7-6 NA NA CASSLESGQLNTEAFF TGTGCCAGCAGCTTAGAAAGTGGGCAATTGAACACTGAAGCTTTCTTT
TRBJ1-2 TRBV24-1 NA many CATSDPVSHGYTF TGTGCCACCAGTGATCCAGTCTCCCATGGCTACACCTTC
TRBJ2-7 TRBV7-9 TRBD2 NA CASSFGLAPYEQYF TGTGCCAGCAGCTTCGGACTAGCGCCCTACGAGCAGTACTTC
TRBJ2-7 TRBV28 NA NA CASSAGDLGEQYF TGTGCCAGCAGTGCCGGCGATCTTGGTGAGCAGTACTTC
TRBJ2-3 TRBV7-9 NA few CASSIVGTDTQYF TGTGCCAGCAGCATAGTAGGTACAGATACGCAGTATTTT
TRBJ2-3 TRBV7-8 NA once CASSKRADTQYF TGTGCCAGCAGCAAAAGAGCAGATACGCAGTATTTT
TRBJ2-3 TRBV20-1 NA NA CSARTVRGTDTQYF TGCAGTGCTAGGACCGTGAGGGGGACAGATACGCAGTATTTT
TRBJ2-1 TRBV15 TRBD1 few CATSEDRDPYNEQFF TGTGCCACCAGCGAAGACAGGGACCCCTACAATGAGCAGTTCTTC
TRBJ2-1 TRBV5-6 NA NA CASSLIVFNEQFF TGTGCCAGCAGCTTAATAGTTTTCAATGAGCAGTTCTTC
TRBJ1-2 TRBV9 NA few CASSVEGLYGYTF TGTGCCAGCAGCGTAGAGGGCCTCTATGGCTACACCTTC
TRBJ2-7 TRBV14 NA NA CASSQVSYEQYF TGTGCCAGCAGCCAAGTCTCCTACGAGCAGTACTTC
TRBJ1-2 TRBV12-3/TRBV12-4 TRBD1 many CASSLRQGGYGYTF TGTGCCAGCAGTCTCCGACAGGGGGGCTATGGCTACACCTTC
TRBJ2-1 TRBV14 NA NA CASSQVGGQWDNEQFF TGTGCCAGCAGCCAAGTGGGGGGACAGTGGGACAATGAGCAGTTCTTC
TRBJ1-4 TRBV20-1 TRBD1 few CSAIPGQGNEKLFF TGCAGTGCGATACCGGGACAGGGAAATGAAAAACTGTTTTTT
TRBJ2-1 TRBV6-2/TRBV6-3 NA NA CASSYWSGSEQFF TGTGCCAGCAGTTACTGGTCCGGGTCTGAGCAGTTCTTC
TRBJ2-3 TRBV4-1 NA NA CASSQDGGVGDTQYF TGCGCCAGCAGCCAAGATGGGGGAGTAGGGGATACGCAGTATTTT
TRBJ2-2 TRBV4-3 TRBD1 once CASSQDMETGVAGELFF TGCGCCAGCAGCCAAGATATGGAGACAGGGGTTGCCGGGGAGCTGTTTTTT
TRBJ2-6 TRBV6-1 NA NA CASPRNSGANVLTF TGTGCCAGCCCCAGGAACTCTGGGGCCAACGTCCTGACTTTC
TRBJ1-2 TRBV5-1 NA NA CASFPRGSTYGYTF TGCGCCAGCTTTCCCCGAGGGTCTACCTATGGCTACACCTTC